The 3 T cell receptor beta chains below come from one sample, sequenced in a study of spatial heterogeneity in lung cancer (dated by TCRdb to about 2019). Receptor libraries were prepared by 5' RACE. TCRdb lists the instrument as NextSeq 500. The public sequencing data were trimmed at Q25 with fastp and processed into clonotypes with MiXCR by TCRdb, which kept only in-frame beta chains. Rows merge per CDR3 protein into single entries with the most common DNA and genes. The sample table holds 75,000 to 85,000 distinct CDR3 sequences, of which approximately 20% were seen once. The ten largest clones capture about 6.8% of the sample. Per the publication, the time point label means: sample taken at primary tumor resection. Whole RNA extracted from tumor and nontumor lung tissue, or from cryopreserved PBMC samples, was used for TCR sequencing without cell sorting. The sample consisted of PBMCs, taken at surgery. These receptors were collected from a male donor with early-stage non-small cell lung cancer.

CDR3: CAWSGQGEGYEQYF. CDR3 DNA sequence: TGTGCCTGGAGTGGCCAGGGGGAGGGGTACGAGCAGTACTTC. The chain uses TRBV30 and TRBJ2-7; tentatively, D is TRBD1 or TRBD2 (7 bases each). The V and J ends lost 1 base and 4 bases respectively, with 14 bases between them. Per germline, CDR1 GTSNPN and CDR2 SVGIG (reference sequence). The CDR3 extends over 14 amino acids.

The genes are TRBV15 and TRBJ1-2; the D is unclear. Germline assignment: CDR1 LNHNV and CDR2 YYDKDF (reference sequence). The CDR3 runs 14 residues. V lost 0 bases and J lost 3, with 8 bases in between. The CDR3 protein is CATSRDFGDYGYTF. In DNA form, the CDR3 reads TGTGCCACCAGCAGAGATTTCGGAGACTATGGCTACACCTTC.

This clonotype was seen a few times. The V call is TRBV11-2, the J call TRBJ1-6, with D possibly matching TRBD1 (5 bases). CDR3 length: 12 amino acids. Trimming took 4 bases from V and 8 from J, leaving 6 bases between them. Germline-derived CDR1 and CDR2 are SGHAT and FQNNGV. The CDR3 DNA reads TGTGCCAGCAGCTCCAGGGATTCACCCCTCCACTTT. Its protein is CASSSRDSPLHF.